The text below deals with one T cell receptor (beta chain). In germline, CDR1 is LGHNA, CDR2 YSLEER. V lost 0 bases and J lost 11, with 19 bases in between. The CDR3 is 15 residues long. Sequenced by immunoSEQ multiplex PCR; TCRdb stores in-frame clones only, minus some. Of tens of thousands of clones listed, around 90% were seen once; the top ten hold 0.75% to 0.95%. The data belong to a study of control samples from healthy donors and cancer patients. This chain uses TRBV4-3 with TRBJ1-1; D remains ambiguous. This TCR was recovered from a man aged 30-40 years with colorectal cancer. The sequencing input was PBMCs. The CDR3 spells CASSQDLTLQNRAFF. The CDR3 nucleotides read TGCGCCAGCAGCCAAGATTTAACGCTCCAGAATAGGGCTTTCTTT.